This is a list of T cell receptor beta chains from one sample in a study of OX40 agonist ivuxolimab in advanced cancers. Profiled with immunoSEQ multiplex PCR; TCRdb holds only in-frame clones, not every one. The profile shows approximately 82,000 clones, over 65% of them singletons. Sequencing used CD4+ or CD8+ T cells sorted from blood, obtained in a trial of the OX40 agonist ivuxolimab. Every receptor here comes from an adult with an advanced solid tumor such as melanoma, head and neck, liver or kidney cancer. CDR3s include the opening cysteine and the closing phenylalanine or tryptophan. The D gene is left open where the match is weak. Clone size is not always given. Where it is, it says once, few, many or a class for expanded clones.

CDR3 protein: CASSYNRQDRNTIYF; CDR3 DNA: TGTGCCAGCAGTTACAACCGGCAAGATCGAAACACCATATATTTT; V gene: TRBV6-5; J gene: TRBJ1-3; D gene: NA; clone size: NA
CDR3 protein: CASSAREESSYEQYF; CDR3 DNA: TGTGCCAGCAGCGCCCGTGAGGAGTCATCCTACGAGCAGTACTTC; V gene: TRBV9; J gene: TRBJ2-7; D gene: NA; clone size: NA
CDR3 protein: CAISESPGQGSYGYTF; CDR3 DNA: TGTGCCATCAGTGAGTCGCCTGGACAGGGGTCCTATGGCTACACCTTC; V gene: TRBV10-3; J gene: TRBJ1-2; D gene: TRBD1; clone size: NA
CDR3 protein: CASRHLRQRQETQYF; CDR3 DNA: TGCGCCAGCAGACACCTTAGACAGAGACAAGAGACCCAGTACTTC; V gene: TRBV23-1; J gene: TRBJ2-5; D gene: NA; clone size: NA
CDR3 protein: CASSLDRERLNYGYTF; CDR3 DNA: TGTGCCAGCAGCCTGGACAGGGAACGACTTAACTATGGCTACACCTTC; V gene: TRBV6-6; J gene: TRBJ1-2; D gene: TRBD1; clone size: NA
CDR3 protein: CASSLGTGDGNQPQHF; CDR3 DNA: TGCGCCAGCAGCTTGGGTACAGGGGATGGCAATCAGCCCCAGCATTTT; V gene: TRBV5-1; J gene: TRBJ1-5; D gene: TRBD1; clone size: once
CDR3 protein: CASSAQGAGNTIYF; CDR3 DNA: TGTGCCAGCAGCGCCCAGGGGGCTGGAAACACCATATATTTT; V gene: TRBV9; J gene: TRBJ1-3; D gene: TRBD1; clone size: NA
CDR3 protein: CASSTGRGGNLNEQFF; CDR3 DNA: TGTGCCAGCAGCACCGGGAGGGGGGGCAATTTGAATGAGCAGTTCTTC; V gene: TRBV7-2; J gene: TRBJ2-1; D gene: TRBD2; clone size: once
CDR3 protein: CASTLGQTPYEQYF; CDR3 DNA: TGTGCCAGCACCCTCGGACAGACCCCCTACGAGCAGTACTTC; V gene: TRBV6-6; J gene: TRBJ2-7; D gene: NA; clone size: NA
CDR3 protein: CASSRNTGTNEKLFF; CDR3 DNA: TGTGCCAGCAGCAGGAATACAGGGACTAATGAAAAACTGTTTTTT; V gene: TRBV14; J gene: TRBJ1-4; D gene: NA; clone size: NA
CDR3 protein: CASSPGIDTQYF; CDR3 DNA: TGTGCCAGCTCACCAGGGATAGATACGCAGTATTTT; V gene: TRBV18; J gene: TRBJ2-3; D gene: NA; clone size: NA
CDR3 protein: CANRGGDYGYTF; CDR3 DNA: TGTGCCAATAGGGGGGGTGACTATGGCTACACCTTC; V gene: TRBV10-3; J gene: TRBJ1-2; D gene: NA; clone size: NA
CDR3 protein: CASKNIGRGRGETQYF; CDR3 DNA: TGCGCCAGCAAAAACATCGGCAGGGGGCGCGGGGAGACCCAGTACTTC; V gene: TRBV10-2; J gene: TRBJ2-5; D gene: TRBD1; clone size: NA
CDR3 protein: CAWLTSGSYEQYF; CDR3 DNA: TGTGCCTGGTTGACTAGCGGCTCCTACGAGCAGTACTTC; V gene: TRBV30; J gene: TRBJ2-7; D gene: TRBD2; clone size: NA